This entry concerns a single TCR beta chain. Its antigen remains unknown. TCRdb's copy holds only in-frame clones and misses some; the assay was immunoSEQ multiplex PCR. The sample includes 1.4 million or so clones, approximately 98.5% seen only once; the top ten take about 0.4%. Germline CDR1 reads MNHEY; CDR2 reads SVGAGI. Trimming left V 0 bases short and J 9 bases short, with 15 bases between. CDR3 length: 14 residues. This entry belongs to a study of shared clonotypes between healthy human individuals. General study points: Generally, naive subsets (rather than memory subsets) showed larger estimated richness.

All participating donors were Caucasian adults from Nashville, Tennessee. A split of CD4+ cells into CD45RA+ naive and CD45RA-negative memory subsets was performed. The sequencing input was naive CD4+ T cells sorted from blood. Described subset: CD45RA+ positively selected. The sequence was collected from a man aged 25-45 years in good health. V is TRBV6-5 and J is TRBJ2-7; TRBD2 might be the D (6 bases). The CDR3 DNA follows: TGTGCCAGCAGTTACTCGGTTTCTAGCGTGGGGCAGTACTTC. It translates to CASSYSVSSVGQYF.